Each of the 22 T cell receptor beta chains below was sequenced from the same sample in a study of human T cells and chemical hapten exposure. MiXCR was run by TCRdb on the RACE reads, yielding one entry per CDR3 protein. This repertoire shows some 110,000 distinct CDR3 sequences, about 11% found once; its top ten account for 2.4%. Time point: patch test 3, about 24 weeks after DPC sensitization. Treatment denoted: therapeutic diphenylcyclopropenone sensitization with weekly scalp DPC. The source material was whole blood, sampled in connection with sensitization to the hapten diphenylcyclopropenone (DPC). The origin of the receptors is a woman in her forties or fifties with alopecia areata. Some clones in this sample may be carry-over from other donors' samples.

A word on this clonotype: A much larger clone lies a single base off, so this may be a read error. The V gene is TRBV4-3, the J gene TRBJ2-3; 10 bases fit TRBD2. The germline V gene encodes CDR1 LGHNA and CDR2 YSLEER. The CDR3 runs 17 residues. CDR3: CASSQERGLAGEDTRYF. CDR3 nucleotide sequence: TGCGCCAGCAGCCAAGAAAGAGGGCTAGCGGGAGAAGATACGCGGTATTTT.

The chain links TRBV5-6 to TRBJ1-4; 8 nucleotides align to TRBD1. Germline assignment: CDR1 SGHDT and CDR2 YYEEEE. The length of the CDR3 is 14 residues. The V segment lost 5 bases and the J segment 10 bases; nucleotides outside the gene matches: 10. The CDR3 is CASSPGTGLGKLFF. DNA for the CDR3: TGTGCCAGCAGTCCCGGGACAGGTCTCGGAAAACTGTTTTTT.

The sample holds a few counts of this clonotype. DNA of the CDR3: TGTGCCATCACCCGAGAGACAGGGGGGCCTGAAGCTTTCTTT. Translation gives CAITRETGGPEAFF. The chain carries TRBV10-3 and TRBJ1-1, with 9 bases aligning to TRBD1. The CDR3 covers 14 residues. From germline, CDR1 is ENHRY and CDR2 SYGVKD. The junction had 9 bases not matched to a gene; V was cut back by 7 bases and J by 6 bases.

The chain couples TRBV12-3 or TRBV12-4 to TRBJ1-2; TRBD1 agrees at 7 bases. The CDR3 covers 15 residues. Unmatched junction bases numbered 9, after V lost 4 bases and J lost 4 bases. DNA for the CDR3: TGTGCCAGCAGTTCGCCCTGGACAGGACGCTATGGCTACACCTTC. It is translated as CASSSPWTGRYGYTF.

This clonotype was seen a few times. CDR3 residues: CASSSPNSGRDIQYF. The DNA of the CDR3 is TGTGCCAGCAGTTCCCCCAATAGCGGGAGGGACATTCAGTACTTC. The chain employs TRBV12-3 or TRBV12-4 and TRBJ2-4; TRBD2 matches 11 bases. The junction had 7 bases not matched to a gene; V was cut back by 4 bases and J by 8 bases. The CDR3 has 15 residues.

The chain is built from TRBV20-1 and TRBJ2-3; tentative D call: TRBD2 (6 bases). V was trimmed by 3 bases and J by 5 bases, leaving 24 bases between them. Germline V gives CDR1 DFQATT, CDR2 SNEGSKA (reference sequence). The CDR3 is made up of 17 amino acids. CDR3 sequence reads: CSARESWFQRRGDTQYF. The CDR3 DNA reads TGCAGTGCTAGGGAGAGCTGGTTTCAGCGGAGGGGAGATACGCAGTATTTT.

This rearrangement joins TRBV27 to TRBJ1-2; D is undetermined. CDR1 is MNHEY, CDR2 SMNVEV, per germline (reference sequence). This CDR3 is built from 15 residues. V lost 10 bases, J lost 2 bases, and 20 bases lay in between. In DNA, the CDR3 is TGTGCCACTACCAAAAAAATTGGGATAAACTATGGCTACACCTTC. Protein sequence: CATTKKIGINYGYTF.

This clonotype was counted between two and nine times. This may stem from a read error, because a much larger clone lies one nucleotide away. This rearrangement joins TRBV6-5 to TRBJ2-3, with D unclear. V was cut by 2 bases and J by 1 base, with 4 bases left in between. This CDR3 has 13 residues. Germline values: CDR1 MNHEY, CDR2 SVGAGI. CDR3 bases: TGTGCCAGCAGTTACCAGCGCACAGATACGCAGTATTTT. Translating gives CASSYQRTDTQYF.

There are a few counts of this clonotype. The chain is built from TRBV6-2 or TRBV6-3 and TRBJ1-1; tentatively, D is TRBD1 (5 bases). The germline V gene encodes CDR1 MNHEY and CDR2 SVGEGT. CDR3 length: 14 amino acids. V gave up 6 bases and J gave up 2 bases, with 13 bases separating them. The CDR3 reads CASRVTGANTEAFF. CDR3 coding DNA: TGTGCCAGCAGAGTTACCGGGGCCAACACTGAAGCTTTCTTT.

This clonotype has at least ten counts. The chain carries TRBV24-1 and TRBJ1-5; D is unresolved. The CDR3 extends over 12 amino acids. V lost 4 bases and J lost 9, with 9 bases in between. CDR1 is KGHDR, CDR2 SFDVKD, per germline. Here the CDR3 DNA reads TGTGCCACCAGTGAAGGCTCCGGGCCCCAGCATTTT. It specifies CATSEGSGPQHF.

This clonotype showed up just a few times. The gene calls are TRBV20-1 and TRBJ2-5, with 12 positions matching TRBD2. Unmatched junction bases numbered 12, after V lost 5 bases and J lost 5 bases. The CDR3 covers 16 residues. The germline V gene has CDR1 DFQATT and CDR2 SNEGSKA (reference sequence). The CDR3 coding sequence is TGCAGTGCTGGGGCGGGACTAGCGGGCCCCTCGGAGACCCAGTACTTC. Translating gives CSAGAGLAGPSETQYF.

This clonotype has ten or more counts. The genes are TRBV7-9 and TRBJ2-1, with D maybe TRBD2 (5 bases). The V end was cut by 2 bases, the J end by 0 bases, with 8 bases between. The CDR3 is 15 residues long. Germline V gene data show CDR1 as SEHNR and CDR2 as FQNEAQ (reference sequence). The CDR3 DNA reads as TGTGCCAGCAGCTTAACGGGAAACTCCTACAATGAGCAGTTCTTC. It yields the protein CASSLTGNSYNEQFF.

This clonotype was detected a few times. The V and J genes are TRBV12-3 or TRBV12-4 and TRBJ1-1; no definite D call. The CDR3 covers 12 residues. Trimming removed 1 base at V and 6 bases at J, with 6 bases between. The CDR3 protein is CASSLGVSEAFF. The CDR3 DNA reads as TGTGCCAGCAGTTTAGGGGTTTCTGAAGCTTTCTTT.

This clonotype has just a few counts. The rearrangement joins TRBV7-6 to TRBJ2-7; D gene uncertain. V lost 4 bases and J lost 2, with 9 bases in between. From germline, CDR1 is SGHVS and CDR2 FNYEAQ. The CDR3 spans 13 residues. The CDR3 here is CASSWSSTYEQYF. Written as DNA, the CDR3 is TGTGCCAGCAGCTGGTCCAGCACCTACGAGCAGTACTTC.

This clonotype appeared many times. The rearrangement links TRBV5-1 to TRBJ2-6; D is unresolved. The CDR3 has 17 amino acids. Per germline, CDR1 SGHRS and CDR2 YFSETQ. The ends were cut back, 1 base at V and 4 bases at J, with 15 bases in the middle. The CDR3 DNA sequence: TGCGCCAGCAGCTTGCTGCGCGTCCTTGGAGGGGCCAACGTCCTGACTTTC. It translates to CASSLLRVLGGANVLTF. Combining the CDR3 with reference TRBV5-1 and TRBJ2-6 gives the whole variable domain KAGVTQTPRYLIKTRGQQVTLSCSPISGHRSVSWYQQTPGQGLQFLFEYFSETQRNKGNFPGRFSGRQFSNSRSEMNVSTLELGDSALYLCASSLLRVLGGANVLTFGAGSRLTVL.

A few counts support this clonotype. V gene TRBV29-1 combines with J gene TRBJ2-3; 9 positions agree with TRBD2. CDR1 is SQVTM, CDR2 ANQGSEA, per germline. There are 14 residues in the CDR3. V was clipped by 3 bases and J by 4 bases; unmatched bases: 5. This CDR3 is CSVEAGGPADTQYF. The CDR3 region has the DNA TGCAGCGTTGAGGCGGGGGGGCCAGCAGATACGCAGTATTTT.

V and J are TRBV7-2 and TRBJ1-5; tentatively, D is TRBD1 (5 bases). This CDR3 spans 15 amino acids. The V and J ends lost 2 bases and 6 bases respectively, with 14 bases between them. Germline V lookup: CDR1 SGHTA, CDR2 FQGNSA. The CDR3 nucleotides read TGTGCCAGCAGCTTATCACCGGGCCAGGGTCAGCCCCAGCATTTT. This gives the protein CASSLSPGQGQPQHF.

This rearrangement joins TRBV3-1 to TRBJ1-1, with D possibly matching TRBD1 (6 bases). The CDR3 spans 14 residues. Germline loops: CDR1 LGHDT, CDR2 YNNKEL (reference sequence). Trimming removed 3 bases from V and 7 bases from J, with 15 bases in between. The CDR3, as DNA: TGTGCCAGCAGCCATACAGGGAATCAGGGTGAAGCTTTCTTT. Translating gives CASSHTGNQGEAFF.

This clonotype was detected only a few times. In DNA, the CDR3 is TGCGCCAGCAGCCAAGGTCGTTCTACAGGGGGCTATGGCTACACCTTC. Encoded protein: CASSQGRSTGGYGYTF. The rearrangement uses TRBV4-1 and TRBJ1-2, with 8 bases fitting TRBD1. With V trimmed by 1 base and J by 4 bases, 8 bases remained unmatched. Germline-derived CDR1 and CDR2 are MGHRA and YSYEKL. This CDR3 region has 16 residues.

V gene TRBV7-9 combines with J gene TRBJ1-4, with D unclear. The CDR3 covers 17 residues. Trimming cost V 5 bases and J 0 bases, with 16 bases left between them. Germline CDR1 reads SEHNR; CDR2 reads FQNEAQ (reference sequence). The CDR3 protein is CASSPPLQHSTNEKLFF. In DNA form, the CDR3 reads TGTGCCAGCAGCCCACCGTTACAGCATTCAACTAATGAAAAACTGTTTTTT.

This sequence joins TRBV30 and TRBJ2-1; D gene uncertain. The CDR3 has 12 amino acids. The germline V gene has CDR1 GTSNPN and CDR2 SVGIG (reference sequence). V was trimmed by 5 bases and J by 6 bases, leaving 11 bases between them. The CDR3 loop reads CAWSLRINEQFF. The CDR3 DNA follows: TGTGCCTGGTCGTTACGCATCAATGAGCAGTTCTTC.

This clonotype was seen at least ten times. The chain joins TRBV18 to TRBJ2-3, with D perhaps given as TRBD1 or TRBD2 (6 bases each). The CDR3 consists of 22 residues. From germline, CDR1 is KGHSH and CDR2 LQKENI. V gave up 0 bases and J gave up 2 bases, with 30 bases separating them. The CDR3 bases are TGTGCCAGCTCACCACCGATGTTAGAGCAGGGGCGCCTCTCTAGCGACACAGATACGCAGTATTTT. Translating gives CASSPPMLEQGRLSSDTDTQYF.